This is a list of T cell receptor beta chains from one sample in a study of T cell responses to AZD1222 COVID-19 vaccine. Data came from immunoSEQ multiplex PCR; TCRdb stores just in-frame clones and leaves some out. The sample consists of about 160,000 clones, more than 75% of them appearing once. The sequenced sample was peripheral blood, obtained 28 days after the second AZD1222 dose. Every receptor here comes from an adult who received the AZD1222 COVID-19 vaccine. The conserved cysteine and the conserved F or W are not part of the CDR3 here. A D gene is named only where the DNA matches it firmly. The listing skips clone size in some rows; elsewhere it reads once, few, many or a size class.

J: TRBJ1-2
size: -
D: -
V: TRBV6-1
CDR3: ASSDSGSGGYT

J: TRBJ1-5
size: -
D: -
V: TRBV6-5
CDR3: ASRGQNSNQPQH

J: TRBJ2-3
size: -
D: TRBD2
V: TRBV6-5
CDR3: ASRLAGGSDTQY

J: TRBJ1-1
size: -
D: -
V: TRBV6-5
CDR3: ASSYGQPSNTEAF

J: TRBJ1-5
size: -
D: TRBD1
V: TRBV7-2
CDR3: ASSFRQGDQPQH

J: TRBJ1-1
size: -
D: -
V: TRBV6-5
CDR3: ASSFAGNTEAF

J: TRBJ1-5
size: -
D: TRBD1
V: TRBV27
CDR3: ASSLTGINQPQH

J: TRBJ2-7
size: -
D: -
V: TRBV6-2/TRBV6-3
CDR3: ASSPDRLEQY

J: TRBJ2-1
size: -
D: TRBD1
V: TRBV7-9
CDR3: ASSLGGTGYNEQF

J: TRBJ1-6
size: -
D: TRBD1
V: TRBV2
CDR3: ASRLDRNNSPLH

J: TRBJ1-2
size: -
D: -
V: TRBV4-3
CDR3: ASSQEALWGYT

J: TRBJ1-2
size: -
D: -
V: TRBV5-4
CDR3: ASSSPDSNYT

J: TRBJ2-1
size: -
D: -
V: TRBV7-3
CDR3: ASSLGSGSYNEQF

J: TRBJ1-2
size: -
D: TRBD1
V: TRBV5-1
CDR3: ASSRSRQGDYGYT

J: TRBJ1-2
size: -
D: -
V: TRBV10-1
CDR3: ASSDSRGNYGYT

J: TRBJ1-6
size: -
D: -
V: TRBV6-6
CDR3: ASSYPESSYNSPLH

J: TRBJ1-2
size: -
D: -
V: TRBV18
CDR3: ASSLKGNYGYT

J: TRBJ2-1
size: -
D: -
V: TRBV30
CDR3: AWTGTPGTNEQF

J: TRBJ2-7
size: -
D: TRBD1
V: TRBV7-8
CDR3: ASSSTGGYEQY

J: TRBJ1-5
size: -
D: -
V: TRBV19
CDR3: ASSSKGKDQPQH

J: TRBJ1-1
size: few
D: -
V: TRBV2
CDR3: ASKEGTEAF

J: TRBJ2-3
size: -
D: TRBD2
V: TRBV3-1/TRBV3-2
CDR3: ASTRTSGGTDTQY

J: TRBJ2-7
size: -
D: TRBD1
V: TRBV7-6
CDR3: ASSLDHSGTGGYEQY

J: TRBJ1-2
size: -
D: -
V: TRBV6-5
CDR3: ASRAPGLPHDYT

J: TRBJ1-2
size: -
D: TRBD1
V: TRBV6-2/TRBV6-3
CDR3: ASSLIEDRSNYGYT

J: TRBJ2-4
size: once
D: -
V: TRBV6-5
CDR3: ASSYSGVGQQY

J: TRBJ2-7
size: -
D: TRBD1
V: TRBV19
CDR3: ASSTRDRNSYEQY

J: TRBJ2-7
size: -
D: -
V: TRBV20-1
CDR3: SARASYEQY

J: TRBJ2-1
size: -
D: -
V: TRBV18
CDR3: ASSPLTSGQVSSYNEQF

J: TRBJ2-5
size: -
D: -
V: TRBV11-3
CDR3: ASSLDTSRETQY

J: TRBJ1-1
size: -
D: -
V: TRBV6-5
CDR3: ASSYVSGNTEAF

J: TRBJ2-2
size: once
D: -
V: TRBV5-1
CDR3: ASSLGGPTGELF

J: TRBJ2-5
size: -
D: -
V: TRBV19
CDR3: ASSIRVHASTQY

J: TRBJ1-2
size: few
D: -
V: TRBV28
CDR3: ASTIPGNDYGYT

J: TRBJ1-2
size: -
D: TRBD1
V: TRBV3-1/TRBV3-2
CDR3: ASSPSGGQESFYGYT

J: TRBJ1-2
size: -
D: -
V: TRBV6-6
CDR3: ASSYNYGYT

J: TRBJ2-2
size: -
D: TRBD1
V: TRBV10-3
CDR3: AITKQGNGELF

J: TRBJ2-2
size: -
D: -
V: TRBV6-6
CDR3: ASRTPDGELF

J: TRBJ1-2
size: -
D: -
V: TRBV12-3/TRBV12-4
CDR3: ASSPYGGYGYT

J: TRBJ2-7
size: -
D: -
V: TRBV29-1
CDR3: SVVGGGTYEQY

J: TRBJ2-3
size: -
D: -
V: TRBV2
CDR3: ASSVRTDTQY

J: TRBJ2-7
size: few
D: -
V: TRBV27
CDR3: ASRILDESHEQY

J: TRBJ1-1
size: -
D: -
V: TRBV7-9
CDR3: ASSLVTGRDTEAF

J: TRBJ1-2
size: -
D: -
V: TRBV3-1/TRBV3-2
CDR3: ASSQKDGHYGYT

J: TRBJ1-1
size: -
D: -
V: TRBV7-9
CDR3: ASSAWVLNTEAF

J: TRBJ1-1
size: -
D: -
V: TRBV3-1/TRBV3-2
CDR3: ASSKRGVNTEAF

J: TRBJ1-6
size: -
D: -
V: TRBV10-3
CDR3: AISEYGSSPLH

J: TRBJ1-2
size: -
D: TRBD1
V: TRBV29-1
CDR3: SANRDRVYT